The T cell receptor beta chain described here comes from a study of CD8 T cells in Susac syndrome. Random hexamers were used to reverse transcribe an amount of roughly 0.5 to 1 ug RNA. immunoSEQ multiplex PCR amplified TCR beta CDR3 across 54 Vbeta, 13 Jbeta. TCRdb redid the calling of the immunoSEQ multiplex PCR reads with MiXCR, one entry per CDR3 protein. This table has about 140,000 distinct CDR3 sequences, roughly 95% appearing once. The CDR3 loop spans 16 amino acids. Trimming removed 4 bases from V and 5 bases from J, with 23 bases in between. Germline values: CDR1 DFQATT, CDR2 SNEGSKA (reference sequence).

J is TRBJ1-2 and V is TRBV20-1, with D uncertain. This sequence was found in a human donor in good health. The source material was CD4+ T cells from PBMCs. CDR3 DNA sequence: TGCAGTGCTACCGGGAGTGGGGAAGTCATTATTTATGGCTACACCTTC. This sequence encodes CSATGSGEVIIYGYTF.